This T cell receptor beta chain was identified in a study of PD-1 blockade in classical Hodgkin lymphoma. Study-wide context: Nivolumab dosing for patients was 3 mg/kg, administered intravenously every 2 weeks.

Notes on the study in general: CD4+ but not CD8+ TCR diversity rose significantly by C4D1. For complete responders, baseline diversity was comparable to that of newly diagnosed patients.

Every single patient, without exception, relapsed after autologous stem cell transplantation, and brentuximab vedotin exposure varied. Classification of best responses gave complete response, partial response or progressive disease. This clone was found once. The antigen is unknown. Profiling relied on immunoSEQ multiplex PCR, and the TCRdb table lists in-frame clones only, not all of them. The sample holds about 76,000 clones, under 90% seen once. This TCR was sampled from a human donor with classical Hodgkin lymphoma. The material sequenced was peripheral blood mononuclear cells (PBMCs), taken at baseline.

DNA of the CDR3: TGCGCCAGCAGCCCCCGGGGTAGCGGGAGGGACAATGAGCAGTTCTTC. It codes for CASSPRGSGRDNEQFF. The chain couples TRBV4-1 to TRBJ2-1, with TRBD2 identical over 11 bases. V lost 4 bases to trimming and J lost 5 bases; unmatched junction nucleotides: 7. The germline V gene encodes CDR1 MGHRA and CDR2 YSYEKL. The CDR3 is 16 residues long.